A selection of T cell receptor beta chains follows, all from one sample in a study of blood T cells in healthy people across ages. TCRdb independently ran MiXCR on the 5' RACE reads; one entry per CDR3 protein. This sample yields hundreds of thousands of distinct CDR3 sequences, of which more than 25% are seen a single time; 3% belongs to the top ten. These data are also associated with another study on T cells of mothers and their children.

Sequencing was done on a sample of blood. These receptors were collected from a boy aged 10-17 years in good health. Both conserved end residues are part of each CDR3. The order of the fields is clone size, V gene, D gene, J gene, CDR3 protein, CDR3 DNA. The D gene is left open where the match is weak. Where a row states a size, it is once, few, many or the class of an expanded clone; other rows omit it.

NA	TRBV20-1	NA	TRBJ1-6	CSATPGDNSPLHF	TGCAGTGCGACCCCGGGGGATAATTCACCCCTCCACTTT
few	TRBV10-3	TRBD2	TRBJ2-2	CAISVGGGLRDTGELFF	TGTGCCATCAGTGTCGGGGGGGGCCTCCGGGACACCGGGGAGCTGTTTTTT
once	TRBV11-3	NA	TRBJ2-1	CASSWNPSLGGSSYNEQFF	TGTGCCAGCAGCTGGAATCCCTCGTTGGGGGGATCCTCCTACAATGAGCAGTTCTTC
few	TRBV12-3/TRBV12-4	NA	TRBJ2-1	CASSGDGHNEQFF	TGTGCCAGCAGTGGGGACGGCCACAATGAGCAGTTCTTC
NA	TRBV28	NA	TRBJ2-3	CASSFDGTSTDTQYF	TGTGCCAGCAGTTTCGACGGGACTAGCACAGATACGCAGTATTTT
NA	TRBV6-4	NA	TRBJ1-1	CASSRESGNTEAFF	TGTGCCAGCAGTAGGGAGTCAGGGAACACTGAAGCTTTCTTT
NA	TRBV7-8	NA	TRBJ1-2	CASSDRPMGWDTF	TGTGCCAGCAGCGATCGTCCGATGGGTTGGGACACCTTC
few	TRBV6-1	NA	TRBJ2-7	CATPGRVRSYEQYF	TGTGCCACCCCAGGGCGGGTACGCTCCTACGAGCAGTACTTC
NA	TRBV12-3/TRBV12-4	TRBD2	TRBJ2-3	CATSRVSGSSTDTRYF	TGTGCCACCTCAAGGGTTAGCGGGAGCAGCACAGATACGCGGTATTTT
NA	TRBV7-2	NA	TRBJ2-1	CASSYGLSDEQFF	TGTGCCAGCAGCTACGGGTTAAGTGATGAGCAGTTCTTC
NA	TRBV7-9	NA	TRBJ2-7	CASSLGLEEQYF	TGTGCCAGCAGCTTAGGTTTGGAGGAGCAGTACTTC
once	TRBV27	TRBD1	TRBJ2-7	CASSFLRDRAFHEQYF	TGTGCCAGCAGTTTTCTCCGGGACAGGGCTTTCCACGAGCAGTACTTC
NA	TRBV6-6	NA	TRBJ2-2	CASSYHTATGELFF	TGTGCCAGCAGTTACCACACTGCCACCGGGGAGCTGTTTTTT
few	TRBV12-3/TRBV12-4	NA	TRBJ1-3	CASSRPGSGNTIYF	TGTGCCAGCAGTCGTCCAGGCTCAGGAAACACCATATATTTT
NA	TRBV27	NA	TRBJ1-1	CASRLTGSTEAFF	TGTGCCAGCAGACTAACAGGGAGCACTGAAGCTTTCTTT
NA	TRBV27	TRBD2	TRBJ2-1	CASSFSSGGGMGEQFF	TGTGCCAGCAGTTTTTCTAGCGGGGGTGGTATGGGTGAGCAGTTCTTC
many	TRBV2	NA	TRBJ2-5	CASSGQGETQYF	TGTGCCAGCAGTGGGCAGGGGGAGACCCAGTACTTC
NA	TRBV5-5	NA	TRBJ2-3	CASSLGTLNTDTQYF	TGTGCCAGCAGCTTGGGGACTCTAAACACAGATACGCAGTATTTT
once	TRBV4-1	TRBD2	TRBJ2-4	CASSLLAGEIYF	TGCGCCAGCAGCCTACTAGCGGGGGAGATCTACTTC
few	TRBV20-1	TRBD1	TRBJ1-2	CSASGTGVGYTF	TGCAGTGCTTCCGGGACAGGTGTCGGCTACACCTTC
NA	TRBV6-1	NA	TRBJ1-2	CASSVTVVGYTF	TGTGCCAGCAGTGTGACAGTGGTGGGCTACACCTTC
NA	TRBV3-1	TRBD2	TRBJ2-7	CASSRGLAGDEQYF	TGTGCCAGCAGCCGGGGACTAGCGGGGGACGAGCAGTACTTC
few	TRBV5-1	NA	TRBJ2-7	CASSLLDEQYF	TGCGCCAGCAGCTTGCTTGACGAGCAGTACTTC
few	TRBV29-1	NA	TRBJ1-1	CSMAEGVTEAFF	TGCAGCATGGCGGAGGGGGTCACTGAAGCTTTCTTT
NA	TRBV28	NA	TRBJ2-7	CASSLPAREAEQYF	TGTGCCAGCAGTTTACCGGCCAGGGAGGCCGAGCAGTACTTC
few	TRBV5-1	NA	TRBJ2-3	CASSLDPISGADTQYF	TGCGCCAGCAGCTTGGACCCTATATCCGGAGCAGATACGCAGTATTTT
few	TRBV6-5	NA	TRBJ2-7	CASTEPGTYEQYF	TGTGCCAGCACGGAACCCGGGACCTACGAGCAGTACTTC
few	TRBV6-2/TRBV6-3	NA	TRBJ2-6	CASTKSSGANVLTF	TGTGCCAGCACCAAGAGCTCTGGGGCCAACGTCCTGACTTTC
NA	TRBV6-1	NA	TRBJ1-2	CASSEEGQYGYTF	TGTGCCAGCAGTGAAGAGGGGCAGTATGGCTACACCTTC
NA	TRBV7-8	TRBD1	TRBJ2-1	CASSLIRGQNEQFF	TGTGCCAGCAGCTTAATAAGGGGGCAGAATGAGCAGTTCTTC
NA	TRBV5-1	NA	TRBJ1-5	CASSYPQGSQHF	TGCGCCAGCAGCTACCCACAGGGATCCCAGCATTTT